This section outlines one T cell receptor (beta chain) sequence together with its context. Its antigen is unknown. There are no base qualities to consult, and no much larger clone falls within one base. This record belongs to a study of cytomegalovirus exposure and HLA in healthy donors (dated by TCRdb to 2016 to 2017). Turning to the overall study: According to an earlier analysis of 587 of the donors, about 179 million T cells yielded 90 million to 130 million unique TCR beta sequences and more than 250 Gb of sequence data. Because of strong linkage in the cohort, roughly 5 DR-DQ haplotypes were treated as single units for association and clustering. Typing coverage differed by locus: A, B, C, DRB1 and DQB1 were typed in about 620-630 donors, DQA1 in roughly 510, DPA1 in 600 to 610, and DPB1 in 400 to 480. Using immunosequencing, the study profiled T cell repertoires from fewer than 700 subjects and related those repertoires to cytomegalovirus serostatus. Class I and class II HLA loci were covered by the typing at four-digit resolution. Donor age, sex, ethnicity and CMV serostatus were collected together with the repertoire data. An early release that covered about 600 HLA-typed donors contained about 300 gigabases of sequencing data and approximately 85 million unique TCR sequences. The study was designed to test whether signatures of past pathogen exposure could be identified by cataloging public T cell receptors. High-throughput TCR immunosequencing, statistical association of individual TCRs with disease status, and machine learning were combined to predict cytomegalovirus infection status. All discovery cohort repertoires had been generated on a single sequencing platform. Among the approximately 420 genotyped donors, under 90% belonged to the genetic ancestry cluster associated with self-reported Caucasian donors. Among some 410 genotyped donors of the cohort, an average of around 220,000 unique TCR beta nucleotide sequences was sequenced per donor, of which about 20% were non-productive. In a later analysis, previously published TCR beta repertoires from some 640 donors were re-analyzed and high-resolution HLA genotyping was added so that TCR occurrence patterns could be studied. In addition to the first cohort of around 670 subjects, a separate validation cohort of approximately 130 different subjects was used. An earlier analysis of 500 to 750 of the donors applied high-throughput TCR beta sequencing to assess whether each TCR beta V gene segment acted as functional or pseudogenic. A later genetic analysis used genome-wide SNP genotypes for about 65% of the roughly 670 donors, treating that subset as a discovery cohort. Rather than using new phenotypic data, the later analysis identified candidate immune exposures from TCR beta sequences and from how often those sequences occurred across donors. Summary of the overall study and its limitations: This cohort had only TCR beta chains sequenced, and the lack of alpha or paired-chain data limited which features could be detected. In the study, around 150 TCR beta chains were listed as associated with cytomegalovirus. In vitro tests confirmed that a few of the cytomegalovirus-associated TCR beta chains recognize cytomegalovirus antigens. Because some donors lacked HLA typing at each locus, the association tests relied only on the typed subset. Linkage disequilibrium might explain the correlated functional status among segregating V segments, but an unknown experimental factor could not be ruled out. A further reported finding was that TCR beta sequences accurately predicted the HLA-A and HLA-B alleles for most subjects in the first cohort. In a later analysis, HLA-associated TCR beta chains were found to be more clonally expanded and to have lower generation probabilities than equally common non-associated chains. The classifier was reported to diagnose cytomegalovirus status with high specificity and sensitivity in both the original cohort and the validation cohort. In a later genetic analysis, fewer N-insertions in productive TCRs were reported among donors in an Asian-associated ancestry cluster than the roughly 700-donor mean. Roughly uniform sequencing depth across donors was assumed in presence/absence analyses, although this assumption may not hold. Strong co-occurrence of HLA alleles, especially DR and DQ, made assigning TCR associations to individual alleles difficult. The only immune exposure information available for the cohort was CMV serostatus. In an earlier analysis of more than 450 of the donors, most TCR beta V segments were observed in productive rearrangements about 87% or about 30% of the time, broadly matching IMGT annotations. Most TCR sequences were seen in very few donors, while some public TCRs were found in many individuals. The earlier analysis of 587 of the donors excluded seventeen rarely observed V segments, including chromosome 9 orphons, because counts were too low. At a false discovery rate of 0.05, a later analysis linked some 17,000 TCR beta sequences to specific HLA alleles. V-gene and J-gene trimming of TCR beta chains was associated with a missense DCLRE1C variant in a later genetic analysis, and the association was replicated in an independent cohort. A later analysis reported that several top co-occurrence clusters appeared linked to parvovirus B19, influenza, CMV and Epstein-Barr virus. In a later analysis, most CMV-associated TCR beta chains were found to appear HLA-restricted, with HLA associations seemingly driven largely by CMV exposure. The authors suggested that the approach could potentially be extended to other disease states and immunological phenotypes. A later analysis found that TCR association rates varied across HLA loci, with DRB1 alleles showing the most associated TCRs and HLA-C alleles the fewest. A cluster of highly shared sequence variants was judged likely to be a technical artifact of the sequencing pipeline.

Receptors were amplified or captured by the immunoSEQ multiplex PCR assay. The multiplex PCR relied on a mix of 60 forward primers for TCR Vbeta segments and 13 reverse primers for TCR Jbeta segments. Amplification of the CDR3 region of rearranged TCR beta genes was performed with a multiplex PCR assay on genomic DNA. On the Illumina HiSeq System, the amplified TCR beta libraries were sequenced as 87-base-pair reads. In the paper's pipeline: A later analysis tallied roughly 80 million unique TCR beta chains across the 666 repertoires, and approximately 12 million of those chains were shared by two or more donors. Raw reads were error-corrected and collapsed into unique sequences with a nearest-neighbor algorithm that merged closely related sequences to remove PCR and sequencing errors. CDR3 sequences were aligned to IMGT reference sequences to assign V, D and J gene segments. For a sequence to be retained, a match of at least six nucleotides to both a V gene segment and a J gene segment was required. A rearrangement was called productive if the CDR3 had no stop codons and remained in frame with V and J, and every other rearrangement was called non-productive. Following IMGT convention, CDR3 was defined as the stretch from the second conserved V-encoded cysteine to the conserved J-encoded phenylalanine. The earlier analysis of 587 of the donors excluded sequences that lacked an unambiguous match to a single V gene segment. An earlier analysis of a few hundred of the donors classified V segments as functional when productive rearrangements were above 56.7% and as segregating when the standard deviation between donors was above 5%. A statistical classification framework was built to diagnose cytomegalovirus status from the catalog of TCR beta chain sequences. In a later analysis, TCR nucleotide sequences were compared against IMGT/GENE-DB human TR gene sequences so that V and J genes could be assigned. In a later analysis, CDR3 sequences and most-parsimonious VDJ recombination scenarios were assigned using the TCRdist pipeline. In a later analysis, every TCR beta chain was defined by the combination of its CDR3 amino acid sequence and its V-gene family, and reads without a unique V-gene family were dropped. As a way to deal with suspected cross-contamination and a sequencing artifact, a later analysis dropped 500 to 700 nucleotide sequences that were highly shared and had low generation probability. A later analysis calculated a clonal expansion index for each public chain from normalized within-repertoire ranks of inferred template counts. A later analysis computed generation probabilities with a VDJ recombination model fitted to out-of-frame rearrangements, and checked the results against IGoR. In a later analysis, TCR-TCR, TCR-HLA and TCR-CMV co-occurrence was scored with hypergeometric tests, and a repertoire-size bias correction was applied to TCR pairs. A later analysis estimated false discovery rates by permuting HLA or CMV assignments 20 times. In a later analysis, co-occurring TCRs were grouped using DBSCAN, and TCRdist sequence similarity was added for clustering within HLA-allele-positive subsets. For co-occurrence clustering, repertoires with fewer than 30,000 or more than 120,000 public chains were excluded, along with a handful of repertoires with anomalous nucleotide sharing. Imported from immuneACCESS, the table was reduced by TCRdb to in-frame sequences with V and J called. These copies leave out some clones; in studies compared against another copy, an unresolved V gene accounts for under half, and the cause of the remainder is not known. Clone size and the V and J calls come from that table; the DNA yielded D and trimming. This sample comprises 100,000 to 150,000 clones, 65% to 80% of them detected only once. 1.8% of the sample is taken by the ten largest.

The cohort consisted of more than 650 healthy bone marrow donors. At the time of sampling, all cohort members were nominally healthy, though unrecorded immune exposures were likely present. The donor tested CMV seronegative and was one of the 352 seronegative cohort members. Every donor gave a peripheral blood sample, and the peripheral blood mononuclear cells from that sample were used for TCR beta sequencing. The Qiagen DNeasy Blood Extraction Kit was used to extract genomic DNA from the blood cell samples. The sequenced material came from PBMCs. The source is a woman in her thirties or forties in good health and CMV-seronegative.

The CDR3 region has the sequence CASSPGQGMDTEAFF. At the DNA level, the sequence is TGCGCCAGCAGCCCGGGACAGGGGATGGACACTGAAGCTTTCTTT. This chain joins TRBV5-1 to TRBJ1-1; 10 of the junction bases match TRBD1. The CDR3 covers 15 residues, taking in both the cysteine and the phenylalanine. Only CDR3 DNA remains: 45 bases, in frame from the first base. Trimming removed 4 bases from V and 3 bases from J; the gene matches leave 6 bases unexplained. In the germline V gene, CDR1 corresponds to SGHRS and CDR2 to YFSETQ.